The clone carrying this T cell receptor beta chain showed up just a few times. Its target is unknown. The sample originates from a study of blood T cells in healthy people across ages. Study results and caveats: TCR beta diversity was tightly associated with the proportion of naive T cells.

Total RNA extracted from each sample amounted to at least 6 micrograms. Together with a sample-barcoded 5' primer, a J-beta primer mix was included in a second PCR lasting roughly 6 to 12 cycles. Each CDR3 protein is one row after TCRdb ran MiXCR on the 5' RACE reads. The data contain about 580,000 distinct CDR3 sequences, around 48% of them singletons. V gave up 2 bases and J gave up 2 bases; unmatched junction bases: 2. The CDR3 is made up of 14 amino acids. CDR1 and CDR2 from the germline V gene are ENHRY and SYGVKD. The origin of this receptor is a man at least 80 years old in good health. The chain is built from TRBV10-3 and TRBJ1-2; TRBD1 matches at 7 bases. The sequencing sample was made of blood. The CDR3 DNA follows: TGTGCCATCAGTGAGGGCAGGGGGAACTATGGCTACACCTTC. It codes for CAISEGRGNYGYTF.